This entry features one T cell receptor (beta chain) sequence. What it binds is not known. This entry belongs to a study of PD-L1 blockade in urothelial cancer. In the study overall: T cell content in blood samples showed a median of around 140,000. Study-level findings and limits: Pretreatment blood TCR clonality under the median forecast improved survival.

Assay used: immunoSEQ multiplex PCR; TCRdb lists only in-frame clones, some missing. The top ten hold roughly 17% of the sample, which has about 51,000 clones, 86% seen once. V lost 4 bases and J 2 bases, leaving 21 bases between the germline ends. Looked up from germline, CDR1 is SQVTM and CDR2 is ANQGSEA. The CDR3 covers 16 residues. The material sequenced was PBMCs, taken around atezolizumab (anti-PD-L1) treatment. The TCR comes from a man in his 60s with urothelial cancer. V usage is TRBV29-1 and J usage is TRBJ2-7; D is possibly TRBD1 (5 bases). The CDR3 sequence: CSVVQADRPPAYEQYF. The CDR3 nucleotides read TGCAGCGTTGTACAGGCAGACCGACCTCCCGCCTACGAGCAGTACTTC.